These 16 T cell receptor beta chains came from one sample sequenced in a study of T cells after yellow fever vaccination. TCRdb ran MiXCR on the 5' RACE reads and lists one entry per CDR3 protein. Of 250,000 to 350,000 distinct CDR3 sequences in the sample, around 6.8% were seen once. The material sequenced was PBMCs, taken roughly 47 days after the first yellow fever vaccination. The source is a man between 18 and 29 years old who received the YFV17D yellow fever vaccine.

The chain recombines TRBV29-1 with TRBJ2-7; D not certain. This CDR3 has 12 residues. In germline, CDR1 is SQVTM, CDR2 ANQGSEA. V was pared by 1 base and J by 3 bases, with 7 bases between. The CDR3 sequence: CSVEAADYEQYF. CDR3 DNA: TGCAGCGTTGAAGCCGCCGACTACGAGCAGTACTTC.

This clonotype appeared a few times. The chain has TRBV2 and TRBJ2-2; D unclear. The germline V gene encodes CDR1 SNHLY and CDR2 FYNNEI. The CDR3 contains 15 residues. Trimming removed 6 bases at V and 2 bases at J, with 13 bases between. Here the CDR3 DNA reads TGTGCCAGCAGAGTCGACACGGTTAACACCGGGGAGCTGTTTTTT. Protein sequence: CASRVDTVNTGELFF.

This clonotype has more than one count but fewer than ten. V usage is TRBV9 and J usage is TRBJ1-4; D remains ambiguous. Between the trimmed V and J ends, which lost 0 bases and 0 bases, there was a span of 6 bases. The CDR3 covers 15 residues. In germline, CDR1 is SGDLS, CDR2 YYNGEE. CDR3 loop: CASSVEGSTNEKLFF. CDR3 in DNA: TGTGCCAGCAGCGTAGAAGGGTCAACTAATGAAAAACTGTTTTTT.

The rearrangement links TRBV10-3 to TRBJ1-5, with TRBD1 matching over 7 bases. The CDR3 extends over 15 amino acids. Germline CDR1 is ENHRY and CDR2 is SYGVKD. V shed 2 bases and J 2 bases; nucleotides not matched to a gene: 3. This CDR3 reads CAISEQGTGNQPQHF. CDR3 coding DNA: TGTGCCATCAGTGAGCAAGGGACAGGCAATCAGCCCCAGCATTTT.

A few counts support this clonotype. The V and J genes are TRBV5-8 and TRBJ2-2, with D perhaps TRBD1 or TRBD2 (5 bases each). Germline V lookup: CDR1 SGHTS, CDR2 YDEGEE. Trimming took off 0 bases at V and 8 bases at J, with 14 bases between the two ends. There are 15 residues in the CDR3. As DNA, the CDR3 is TGTGCCAGCAGCTTGGGGGACCTCTTTAGGGGGGAGCTGTTTTTT. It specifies CASSLGDLFRGELFF.

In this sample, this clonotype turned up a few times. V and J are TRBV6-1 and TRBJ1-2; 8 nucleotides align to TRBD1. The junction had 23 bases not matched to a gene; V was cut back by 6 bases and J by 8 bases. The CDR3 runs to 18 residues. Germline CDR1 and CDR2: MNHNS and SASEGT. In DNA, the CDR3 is TGTGCCAGCAGCCCCGGCGCCTTCTCCCTTGGACAGGGCGAAGGCTACACCTTC. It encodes CASSPGAFSLGQGEGYTF.

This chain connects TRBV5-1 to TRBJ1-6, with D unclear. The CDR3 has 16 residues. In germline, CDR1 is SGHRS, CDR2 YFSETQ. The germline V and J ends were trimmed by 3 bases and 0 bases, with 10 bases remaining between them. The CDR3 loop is CASSSTTNSYNSPLHF. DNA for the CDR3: TGCGCCAGCAGCTCGACTACCAACTCCTATAATTCACCCCTCCACTTT.

The CDR3 DNA sequence: TGTGCCAGCAGCGTAGATTGGGGGGGGAACACTGAAGCTTTCTTT. This encodes CASSVDWGGNTEAFF. The V call is TRBV9, the J call TRBJ1-1, with a possible D match to TRBD1 (5 bases). V dropped 0 bases and J dropped 1 base, with 10 bases sitting between them. Per the germline V gene, CDR1 is SGDLS and CDR2 is YYNGEE. The CDR3 loop spans 15 amino acids.

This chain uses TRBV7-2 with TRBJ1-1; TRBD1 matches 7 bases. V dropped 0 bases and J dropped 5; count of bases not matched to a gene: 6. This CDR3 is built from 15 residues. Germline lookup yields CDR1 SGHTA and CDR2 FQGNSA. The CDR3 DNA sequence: TGTGCCAGCAGCTTAGCGCCAGGGGGGAGTACTGAAGCTTTCTTT. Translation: CASSLAPGGSTEAFF.

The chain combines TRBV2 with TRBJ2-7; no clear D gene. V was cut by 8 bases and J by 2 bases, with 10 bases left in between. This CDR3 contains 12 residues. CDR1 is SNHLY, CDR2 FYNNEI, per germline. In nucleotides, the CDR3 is TGTGCCAGCGAGGCCCTTACCTACGAGCAGTACTTC. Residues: CASEALTYEQYF.

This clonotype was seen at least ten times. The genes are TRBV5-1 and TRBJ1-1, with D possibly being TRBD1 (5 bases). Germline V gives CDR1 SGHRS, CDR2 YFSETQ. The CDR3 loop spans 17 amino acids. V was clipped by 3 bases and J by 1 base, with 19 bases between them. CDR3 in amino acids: CASSWPAGRGSNTEAFF. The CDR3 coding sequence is TGCGCCAGCAGCTGGCCGGCGGGGCGGGGATCGAACACTGAAGCTTTCTTT.

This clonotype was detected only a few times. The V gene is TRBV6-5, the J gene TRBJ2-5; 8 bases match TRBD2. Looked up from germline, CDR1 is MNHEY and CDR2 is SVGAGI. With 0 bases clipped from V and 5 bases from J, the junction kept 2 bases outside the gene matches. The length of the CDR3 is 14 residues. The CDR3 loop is CASSYSTSEETQYF. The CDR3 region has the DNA TGTGCCAGCAGTTACTCGACTAGCGAGGAGACCCAGTACTTC.

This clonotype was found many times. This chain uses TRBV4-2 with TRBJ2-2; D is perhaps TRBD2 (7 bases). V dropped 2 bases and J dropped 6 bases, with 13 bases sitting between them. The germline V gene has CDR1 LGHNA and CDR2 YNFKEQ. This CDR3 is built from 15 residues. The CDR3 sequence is CASSQYEGGAGELFF. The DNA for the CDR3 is TGTGCCAGCAGCCAATATGAAGGGGGGGCCGGGGAGCTGTTTTTT.

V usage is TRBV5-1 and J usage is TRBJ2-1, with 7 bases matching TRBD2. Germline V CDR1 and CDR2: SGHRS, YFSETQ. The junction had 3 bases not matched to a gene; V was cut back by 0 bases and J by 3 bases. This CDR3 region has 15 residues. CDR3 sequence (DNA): TGCGCCAGCAGCTTGGGTCTAGCGGACTACAATGAGCAGTTCTTC. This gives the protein CASSLGLADYNEQFF.

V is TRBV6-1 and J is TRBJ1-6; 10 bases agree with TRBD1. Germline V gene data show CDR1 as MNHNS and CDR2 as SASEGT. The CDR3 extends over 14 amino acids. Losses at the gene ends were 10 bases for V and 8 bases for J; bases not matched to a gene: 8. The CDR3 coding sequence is TGTGCCACGGGAGACAGGGGGCTGTATTCACCCCTCCACTTT. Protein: CATGDRGLYSPLHF.

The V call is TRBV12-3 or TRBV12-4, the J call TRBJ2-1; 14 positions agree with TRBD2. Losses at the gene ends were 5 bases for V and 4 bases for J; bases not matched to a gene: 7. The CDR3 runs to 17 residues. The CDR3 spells CASSARLAGGTYNEQFF. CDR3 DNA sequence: TGTGCCAGCAGTGCGAGACTAGCGGGGGGGACATACAATGAGCAGTTCTTC.